The TCR beta chain described here comes from a study of blood T cell repertoires in COVID-19 (dated by TCRdb to the early 2020s). About the investigation overall: For ImmuneRACE Cohort 3, a participant was defined as recovered based on two consecutive negative NP/OP PCR tests, clearance by a healthcare professional, or resolution of symptoms. Samples from collaborators originated in the United States, Italy and Spain and spanned both the acute and convalescent phases of COVID-19. The samples were drawn from the first 160 participants of the ongoing ImmuneRACE study and from 950 to 1,500 subjects provided by 6 global collaborators. The material from the prospective study consisted of cDNA or gDNA derived from T cells, B-cell-depleted T cells, or PBMCs. Sample metadata almost always included a de-identified subject ID, COVID-19 status, age in years and sex. A freely available public database, intended as a resource for researchers studying the immune response to SARS-CoV-2, is where the repertoires were released. Deeply sampled blood TCRbeta repertoires from subjects exposed to, actively infected with, or recovered from COVID-19 were included in the dataset. Where available, HLA class I and class II types were taken from metadata supplied by the sample provider and were not determined by assay-based typing.

The investigation overall reported the following: The quantity of clinical and demographic metadata differed by source and by participant and was supplied without curation.

Reading from cysteine to phenylalanine, the CDR3 counts 17 amino acids. Of the read, only the CDR3 DNA is kept; its 51 bases are in frame from base 1. CDR1 and CDR2 (LNHNV, YYDKDF) derive from the germline V gene (reference sequence). V lost 0 bases and J lost 4 bases, and the count of bases not matched to a germline gene is 9. Regarding this clone: Its antigen is unknown. No much larger clone exists at a distance of one base, and base qualities are not known.

TCRbeta CDR3 regions were amplified from genomic DNA by means of the immunoSEQ Assay, a bias-controlled multiplex PCR. Concerning the study's data processing: Nucleated cell counts per sample were estimated from amplification of reference gene primers within the assay. To quantify the absolute abundance of each unique TCRbeta CDR3 rearrangement, sequence reads were collapsed and filtered. For each sample, productive Simpson clonality was calculated by taking the square root of Simpson's diversity index across productive rearrangements. TCRdb's version of the immuneACCESS table is confined to in-frame rearrangements and falls short of the full clone set. An unresolved V gene accounts for under half of the shortfall where checked; the remainder is of unknown origin. The DNA was the basis for D and trimming; V, J and clone size are from that table. The sample contains around 290,000 clones, more than 70% of them found a single time. The top ten clones comprise roughly 2% of the sample.

In the prospective study, participants were roughly 18 to 89 years old, resided in 24 geographic areas of the United States, and were enrolled through a virtual design. Cohort assignment in the prospective study relied on participant-reported clinical history from a screening survey and a study questionnaire. Each participant in the prospective study had whole blood, serum and a nasopharyngeal or oropharyngeal swab collected by mobile phlebotomists. Prospective study participants could optionally give additional blood draws and questionnaires over an approximately two-month period. Prospective study blood samples were shipped either frozen or at room temperature before DNA extraction.

The receptor chain draws on TRBV15 and TRBJ1-5; TRBD1 lines up with 7 middle nucleotides. The sequenced sample was PBMCs or T cells enriched from blood (not recorded which). The receptor comes from a woman aged 55-70 years in a cohort exposed to, infected with or recovered from COVID-19 (not recorded which). At the DNA level, the sequence is TGTGCCACCAGCAGAGACCGCCGGGGACAGTCGAATCAGCCCCAGCATTTT. The resulting protein is CATSRDRRGQSNQPQHF.